This TCR beta chain derives from a study of shared clonotypes between healthy human individuals. Study as a whole: Plates per donor: three CD4 naive, three CD4 memory, two CD8 naive, one CD8 memory.

The CDR3 is 16 residues long. Germline V lookup: CDR1 SGDLS, CDR2 YYNGEE. Losses at the gene ends were 4 bases for V and 0 bases for J; bases not matched to a gene: 7. Study outcomes and limitations: Memory subsets generally showed lower estimated richness than naive subsets. Of the naive CD4 clonotypes, about 5% were shared across a few donors. Some clonotypes were shared by all four sorted-subset donors, while others were not shared. The non-shared ones had lower generation probabilities than the shared ones.

Clones were read by immunoSEQ multiplex PCR, and TCRdb kept only the in-frame ones, dropping some. The sample has fewer than 1 million clones, around 96% seen once; the top ten hold around 0.25%. CD45RO-negative cells were positively selected for CCR7, leaving out terminally differentiated effector memory CD45RA+ cells. This clone was seen a single time. Its antigen is not identified. The chain couples TRBV9 to TRBJ1-3; 7 bases are shared with TRBD1. This receptor was taken from a man aged 25-40 years in good health. The sample consisted of naive CD8+ T cells sorted from blood. The CDR3 region has the DNA TGTGCCAGCAGCTACCTGACAGGGCTCTCTGGAAACACCATATATTTT. It is translated as CASSYLTGLSGNTIYF.